This TCR beta chain was obtained from a study of blood T cell repertoires in COVID-19. Produced via immunoSEQ multiplex PCR; TCRdb's table is partial and in-frame only. The sample carries around 240,000 clones, around four fifths recorded once. The receptor was derived from a woman older than 75 with acute or convalescent COVID-19. What was sequenced was peripheral blood.

This chain's CDR3 is CASSEQRENTIYF. The DNA of the CDR3 is TGTGCCAGCAGTGAACAGCGAGAAAACACCATATATTTT. The chain carries TRBV2 and TRBJ1-3; no firm D call. V was shortened by 2 bases and J by 6 bases, with 8 bases between the two germline ends. In germline, CDR1 is SNHLY, CDR2 FYNNEI. The CDR3 is made up of 13 amino acids.